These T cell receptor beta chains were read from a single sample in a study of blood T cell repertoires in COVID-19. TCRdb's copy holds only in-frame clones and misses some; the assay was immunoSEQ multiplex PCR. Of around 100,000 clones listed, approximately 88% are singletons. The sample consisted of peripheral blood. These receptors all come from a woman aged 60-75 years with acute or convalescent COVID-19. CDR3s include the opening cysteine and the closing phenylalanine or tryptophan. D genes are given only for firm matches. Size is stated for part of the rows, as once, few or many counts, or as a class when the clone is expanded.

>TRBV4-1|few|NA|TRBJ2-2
CASSQLNTGELFF
TGCGCCAGCAGCCAACTGAACACCGGGGAGCTGTTTTTT
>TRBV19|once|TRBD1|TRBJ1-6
CASSTVPGQNSPLHF
TGTGCCAGTAGTACCGTCCCGGGACAGAATTCACCCCTCCACTTT
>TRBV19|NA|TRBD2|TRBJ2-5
CASSIGTSGIQETQYF
TGTGCCAGTAGTATCGGGACTAGCGGGATCCAAGAGACCCAGTACTTC
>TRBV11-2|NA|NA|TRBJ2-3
CASSSSTDTQYF
TGTGCCAGCAGCTCGAGCACAGATACGCAGTATTTT
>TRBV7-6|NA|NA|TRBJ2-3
CASSSRLPPWDTQYF
TGTGCCAGCAGCTCAAGACTACCGCCCTGGGATACGCAGTATTTT
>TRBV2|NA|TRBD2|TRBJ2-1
CASSQGLAGARVEQFF
TGTGCCAGCAGCCAAGGACTAGCGGGGGCCCGGGTTGAGCAGTTCTTC
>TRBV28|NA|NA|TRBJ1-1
CASSFTGWQGSTEAFF
TGTGCCAGCAGTTTCACGGGTTGGCAGGGGAGCACTGAAGCTTTCTTT
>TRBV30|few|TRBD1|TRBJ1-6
CAWSVQGSSYNSPLHF
TGTGCCTGGAGTGTACAGGGGAGCTCCTATAATTCACCCCTCCACTTT
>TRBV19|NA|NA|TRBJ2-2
CASSTSITPASPGELFF
TGTGCCAGTAGTACTAGTATAACGCCGGCGAGTCCCGGGGAGCTGTTTTTT
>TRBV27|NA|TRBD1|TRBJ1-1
CASSLVRGATEAFF
TGTGCCAGCAGTTTGGTCAGGGGGGCCACTGAAGCTTTCTTT
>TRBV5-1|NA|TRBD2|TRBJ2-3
CASSLSLAGEDTQYF
TGCGCCAGCAGCTTGTCACTAGCGGGGGAGGATACGCAGTATTTT
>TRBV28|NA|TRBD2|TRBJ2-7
CASSLSLAEAYEQYF
TGTGCCAGCAGTTTATCACTAGCGGAAGCCTACGAGCAGTACTTC
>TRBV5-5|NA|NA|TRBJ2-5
CASSLEYSYPQETQYF
TGTGCCAGCAGCTTGGAGTACTCGTACCCTCAAGAGACCCAGTACTTC
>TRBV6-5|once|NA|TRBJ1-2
CASSFRGYTF
TGTGCCAGCAGTTTCCGGGGCTACACCTTC
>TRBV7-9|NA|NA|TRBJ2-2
CASSLDGSNTGELFF
TGTGCCAGCAGCTTAGACGGGTCGAACACCGGGGAGCTGTTTTTT
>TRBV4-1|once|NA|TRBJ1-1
CASSHAGNTEAFF
TGCGCCAGCAGCCACGCAGGGAACACTGAAGCTTTCTTT
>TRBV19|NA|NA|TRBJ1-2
CASSIGARATGYTF
TGTGCCAGTAGTATAGGTGCCAGGGCCACAGGCTACACCTTC
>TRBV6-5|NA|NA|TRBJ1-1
CASSRLWGLNTEAFF
TGTGCCAGCAGTAGACTGTGGGGGCTGAACACTGAAGCTTTCTTT
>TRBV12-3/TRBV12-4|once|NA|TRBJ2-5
CASSLHGLETQYF
TGTGCCAGCAGTTTACACGGGTTAGAGACCCAGTACTTC
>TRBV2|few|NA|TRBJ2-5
CASSENEGKETQYF
TGTGCCAGCAGTGAAAATGAGGGAAAGGAGACCCAGTACTTC
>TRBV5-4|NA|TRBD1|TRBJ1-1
CASSRDRGVSNTEAFF
TGTGCCAGCAGCCGGGACAGGGGTGTATCGAACACTGAAGCTTTCTTT
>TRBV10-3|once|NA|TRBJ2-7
CAISPRDYEQYF
TGTGCCATCAGTCCACGGGACTACGAGCAGTACTTC
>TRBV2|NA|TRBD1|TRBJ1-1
CASSGDRNTEAFF
TGTGCCAGCAGTGGGGACAGGAACACTGAAGCTTTCTTT
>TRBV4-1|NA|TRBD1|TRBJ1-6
CASSQVLTGGSSPLHF
TGCGCCAGCAGCCAAGTGTTGACAGGGGGTAGTTCACCCCTCCACTTT